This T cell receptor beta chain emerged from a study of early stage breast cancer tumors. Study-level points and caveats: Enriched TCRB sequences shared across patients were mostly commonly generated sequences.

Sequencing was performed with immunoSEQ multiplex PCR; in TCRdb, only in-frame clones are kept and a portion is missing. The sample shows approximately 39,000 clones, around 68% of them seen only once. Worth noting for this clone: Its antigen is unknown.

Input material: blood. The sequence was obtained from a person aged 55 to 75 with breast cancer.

The CDR3 loop is CASSIGQAGNQPQHF. The CDR3 DNA sequence: TGTGCCAGTAGTATAGGGCAGGCGGGCAATCAGCCCCAGCATTTT. This rearrangement joins TRBV19 to TRBJ1-5; the D is unclear. V gave up 1 base and J gave up 2 bases, with 9 bases separating them. CDR3 size: 15 residues. CDR1 is LNHDA, CDR2 SQIVND, per germline (reference sequence).